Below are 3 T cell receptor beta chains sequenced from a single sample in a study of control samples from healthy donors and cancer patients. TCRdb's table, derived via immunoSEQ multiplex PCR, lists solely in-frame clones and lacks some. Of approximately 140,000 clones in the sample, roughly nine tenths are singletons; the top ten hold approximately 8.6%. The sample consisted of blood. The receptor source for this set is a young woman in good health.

The CDR3, as DNA: TGTGCCAGCAGCTTCCTCAGGGGAACAACTAATGAAAAACTGTTTTTT. It yields the protein CASSFLRGTTNEKLFF. The rearrangement links TRBV7-8 to TRBJ1-4; a weak D match, TRBD1 (6 bases). The CDR3 runs 16 residues. V was shortened by 3 bases and J by 0 bases, with 11 bases between the two germline ends. Germline assignment: CDR1 SGHVS and CDR2 FQNEAQ. The full variable domain, in which reference TRBV7-8 and TRBJ1-4 provide the parts outside the CDR3, is GAGVSQSPRYKVAKRGQDVALRCDPISGHVSLFWYQQALGQGPEFLTYFQNEAQLDKSGLPSDRFFAERPEGSVSTLKIQRTQQEDSAVYLCASSFLRGTTNEKLFFGSGTQLSVL.

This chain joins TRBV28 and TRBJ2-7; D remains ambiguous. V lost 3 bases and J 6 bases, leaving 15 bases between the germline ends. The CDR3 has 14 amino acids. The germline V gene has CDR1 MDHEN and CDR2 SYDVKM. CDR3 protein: CASSFEGPVGEQYF. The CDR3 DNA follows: TGTGCCAGCAGTTTTGAAGGTCCCGTAGGCGAGCAGTACTTC.

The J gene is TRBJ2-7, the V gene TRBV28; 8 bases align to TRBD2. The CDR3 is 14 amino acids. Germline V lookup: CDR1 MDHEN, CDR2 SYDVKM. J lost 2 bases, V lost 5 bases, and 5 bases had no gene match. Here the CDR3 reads CASSENSGAYEQYF. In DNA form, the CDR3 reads TGTGCCAGCAGTGAAAATAGCGGGGCCTACGAGCAGTACTTC.